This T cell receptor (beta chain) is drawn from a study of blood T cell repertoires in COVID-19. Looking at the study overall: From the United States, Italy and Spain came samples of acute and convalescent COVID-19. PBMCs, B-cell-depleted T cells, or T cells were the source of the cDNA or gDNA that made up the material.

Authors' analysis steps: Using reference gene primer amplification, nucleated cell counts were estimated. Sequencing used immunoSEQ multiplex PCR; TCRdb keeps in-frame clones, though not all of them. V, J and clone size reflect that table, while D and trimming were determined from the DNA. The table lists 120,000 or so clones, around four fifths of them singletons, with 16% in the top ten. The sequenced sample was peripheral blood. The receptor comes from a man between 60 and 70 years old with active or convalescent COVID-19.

This CDR3 is CASSPGRVGKTQYF. The CDR3 region has the DNA TGTGCCAGCAGTCCTGGGAGGGTGGGTAAGACCCAGTACTTC. V is TRBV7-6 and J is TRBJ2-5; TRBD2 aligns across 7 bases. The V and J ends lost 6 bases and 6 bases, in that order; junction bases with no gene match: 10. The CDR3 runs to 14 residues. Germline V lookup: CDR1 SGHVS, CDR2 FNYEAQ.